The 19 T cell receptor beta chains given below trace back to one sample, sequenced in a study of glioma-infiltrating T cells. TCR alpha and beta CDR3 regions were amplified from RNA using iRepertoire nested multiplex PCR. MiXCR, run by TCRdb on the multiplex PCR reads, gives a single entry per CDR3 protein. This table has under 130,000 distinct CDR3 sequences, about 30% appearing once. The specimen sequenced was glioma tissue, nonneoplastic brain tissue, or PBMCs (not recorded which). These receptor sequences come from a human donor with low-grade glioma or glioblastoma, undergoing nonglioma brain surgery, or in good health (not recorded which).

This clonotype was recorded at least ten times. This rearrangement joins TRBV12-3 or TRBV12-4 to TRBJ2-3, with D unclear. The CDR3 length is 15 residues. The V end was cut by 3 bases, the J end by 2 bases, with 12 bases between. The CDR3 region is CASSFLAATTDTQYF. The CDR3 DNA is TGTGCCAGCAGTTTCTTGGCGGCCACCACAGATACGCAGTATTTT.

This clonotype was picked up many times. The chain is built from TRBV28 and TRBJ1-5; 8 bases are shared with TRBD1. The CDR3 runs 15 residues. The trim removed 2 bases at V and 1 base at J, leaving 1 base unmatched. Per germline, CDR1 MDHEN and CDR2 SYDVKM. The CDR3 loop is CASSLQGASNQPQHF. In DNA, the CDR3 is TGTGCCAGCAGTTTACAGGGGGCAAGCAATCAGCCCCAGCATTTT.

This clonotype showed up many times. The rearrangement uses TRBV6-1 and TRBJ2-1; no clear D gene. The germline gives CDR1 MNHNS, CDR2 SASEGT. The CDR3 has 13 residues. The germline V and J ends were trimmed by 7 bases and 3 bases, with 10 bases remaining between them. CDR3 amino acids: CASTEEFYNEQFF. Written as DNA, the CDR3 is TGTGCCAGCACCGAAGAATTCTACAATGAGCAGTTCTTC.

This clonotype was counted a few times. This chain connects TRBV7-9 to TRBJ1-1, with D possibly matching TRBD1 (5 bases). Germline V gene lookup returns CDR1 SEHNR and CDR2 FQNEAQ (reference sequence). The germline V and J ends were trimmed by 5 bases and 5 bases, with 21 bases remaining between them. CDR3 size: 16 residues. CDR3 residues: CASSPQTLLGETEAFF. The CDR3 region has the DNA TGTGCCAGCAGCCCTCAGACCCTTCTAGGGGAAACTGAAGCTTTCTTT.

Regarding this clonotype: A much larger clone lies one base from this, so it may be a read error. This chain links TRBV19 with TRBJ2-5; D remains unclear. Germline V CDR1 and CDR2: LNHDA, SQIVND (reference sequence). The CDR3 has 11 amino acids. CDR3 nucleotides: TGTGCCAGGAGTACGTTCGAGACCCAGTACTTC. It codes for CARSTFETQYF.

This clonotype appeared many times. CDR3 loop: CASSPPGGKEKLFF. CDR3 nucleotides: TGTGCCAGCAGCCCTCCGGGGGGGAAGGAAAAACTGTTTTTT. The V gene is TRBV7-8, the J gene TRBJ1-4; TRBD1 is a possible D gene (5 bases). Germline V CDR1 and CDR2: SGHVS, FQNEAQ. CDR3 length: 14 amino acids. With 5 bases removed from V and 8 bases from J, the gap between germline ends came to 15 bases.

This clonotype was observed once. A much larger clone lies one base from this, so it may be a read error. The chain recombines TRBV11-2 with TRBJ1-1; D remains ambiguous. Germline loops: CDR1 SGHAT, CDR2 FQNNGV. This CDR3 contains 14 residues. The CDR3 here is CASSLHGISTEALF. CDR3 sequence (DNA): TGTGCCAGCAGCTTACACGGCATTTCCACTGAAGCTCTCTTT.

V usage is TRBV4-2 and J usage is TRBJ1-5, with D perhaps TRBD1 (5 bases). The ends were cut back, 4 bases at V and 1 base at J, with 14 bases in the middle. The CDR3 consists of 16 residues. From germline, CDR1 is LGHNA and CDR2 YNFKEQ. The CDR3 is CASSREPTVSNQPQHF. In nucleotides, the CDR3 is TGTGCCAGCAGCCGAGAGCCGACAGTCAGCAATCAGCCCCAGCATTTT.

Many counts were recorded for this clonotype. The chain employs TRBV6-1 and TRBJ1-2; 8 nucleotides align to TRBD1. J gave up 8 bases and V 5 bases, and 4 bases lay outside the gene matches. Germline V gene data show CDR1 as MNHNS and CDR2 as SASEGT. The CDR3 covers 12 residues. The DNA for the CDR3 is TGTGCCAGCAGTACAACAGGGGGAGGCTACACCTTC. It specifies CASSTTGGGYTF.

This clonotype has only a few counts. V usage is TRBV19 and J usage is TRBJ2-5; tentatively, D is TRBD2 (5 bases). Trimming removed 0 bases at V and 5 bases at J, with 16 bases between. The CDR3 spans 16 residues. CDR1 is LNHDA, CDR2 SQIVND, per germline (reference sequence). The CDR3 bases are TGTGCCAGTAGTATAGATTCGCACGGAGGCAGGGAGACCCAGTACTTC. This gives the protein CASSIDSHGGRETQYF.

This clonotype was seen only a few times. The rearrangement joins TRBV12-3 or TRBV12-4 to TRBJ2-3; TRBD1 matches 11 bases. V was clipped by 0 bases and J by 3 bases; unmatched bases: 5. There are 17 residues in the CDR3. Here the CDR3 DNA reads TGTGCCAGCAGTTTAGCAATGGGGACAGGGGGAACAGATACGCAGTATTTT. Its protein is CASSLAMGTGGTDTQYF.

On this clonotype itself: One base away lies a much larger clone, so this may be a sequencing read error. The chain combines TRBV2 with TRBJ2-1, with D possibly being TRBD2 (7 bases). CDR3 size: 15 residues. Germline V lookup: CDR1 SNHLY, CDR2 FYNNEI. CDR3 sequence reads: CARSVLPGGPNEQFF. DNA of the CDR3: TGTGCCAGAAGTGTCCTCCCCGGGGGGCCCAATGAGCAGTTCTTC. Full variable domain (missing parts from reference TRBV2 and TRBJ2-1): EPEVTQTPSHQVTQMGQEVILRCVPISNHLYFYWYRQILGQKVEFLVSFYNNEISEKSEIFDDQFSVERPDGSNFTLKIRSTKLEDSAMYFCARSVLPGGPNEQFFGPGTRLTVL.

This clonotype was detected ten times or more. The junction does not match germline at one end; this may be a read error. The chain is built from TRBV7-7 and TRBJ1-1, with D unclear. The CDR3 length is 13 residues. From germline, CDR1 is SSHAT and CDR2 FNYEAQ (reference sequence). CDR3 region: CASSLTDNTEAFF. The CDR3 nucleotides read TGTGCTAGCAGCTTAACAGATAACACTGAAGCTTTCTTT.

This clonotype has at least ten counts. This chain joins TRBV7-2 and TRBJ2-2, with D perhaps matching TRBD1 or TRBD2 (5 bases each). Germline CDR1 SGHTA, CDR2 FQGNSA. Trimming pared 4 bases from V and 5 bases from J, leaving 5 bases between. This CDR3 is built from 12 residues. CDR3 sequence: CASSWGTGELFF. DNA of the CDR3: TGTGCCAGCAGCTGGGGGACCGGGGAGCTGTTTTTT.

This clonotype was seen only a few times. The rearrangement links TRBV14 to TRBJ2-2, with a weak D call TRBD2 (5 bases). The CDR3 runs to 14 residues. The germline gives CDR1 SGHDN, CDR2 FVKESK. Trimming took off 8 bases at V and 2 bases at J, with 12 bases between the two ends. CDR3 DNA: TGTGCCAGCTCCACTAGAGTAAACACCGGGGAGCTGTTTTTT. It is translated as CASSTRVNTGELFF.

Only a few counts were recorded for this clonotype. The chain couples TRBV7-4 to TRBJ1-1; D possibly corresponds to TRBD1 (5 bases). This CDR3 spans 17 amino acids. V dropped 2 bases and J dropped 5 bases, with 21 bases sitting between them. CDR1 SGHVT and CDR2 SQSDAQ come from the germline V gene. CDR3 in amino acids: CASSLSHQDKGRTEAFF. The CDR3 DNA sequence: TGTGCCAGCAGCTTATCCCACCAGGACAAGGGACGGACTGAAGCTTTCTTT.

The rearrangement links TRBV9 to TRBJ1-5, with 7 bases lining up with TRBD1. There are 16 residues in the CDR3. Germline CDR1 and CDR2: SGDLS and YYNGEE. V lost 4 bases, J lost 5 bases, and 12 bases stayed unmatched. The CDR3 loop reads CASSPGTEKPDQPQHF. CDR3 in DNA: TGTGCCAGCAGCCCCGGGACAGAGAAGCCAGATCAGCCCCAGCATTTT.

Notes on this clonotype: This could be a read error, since a much larger clone is one nucleotide away. V usage is TRBV6-2 or TRBV6-3 and J usage is TRBJ2-3; no firm D call. V was pared by 9 bases and J by 4 bases, with 11 bases between. CDR1 and CDR2 from the germline V gene are MNHEY and SVGEGT. The CDR3 spans 12 residues. The CDR3 region has the DNA TGTGCCAGACGTAAAGATGCAGATACGCAGTATTTT. This gives the protein CARRKDADTQYF.

In its sample, this clonotype was seen many times. The chain couples TRBV7-2 to TRBJ1-6; D possibly corresponds to TRBD1 (5 bases). The V end was cut by 5 bases, the J end by 9 bases, with 14 bases between. This CDR3 is built from 14 residues. From germline, CDR1 is SGHTA and CDR2 FQGNSA. This chain's CDR3 is CASSPRQNRSPLHF. DNA of the CDR3: TGTGCCAGCAGCCCGAGACAGAACCGTTCACCCCTCCACTTT.